These T cell receptor beta chains were read from a single sample in a study of human T cells and chemical hapten exposure. TCRdb re-analysed the 5' RACE reads in MiXCR, keeping a single row per CDR3 protein. In the table there are tens of thousands of distinct CDR3 sequences, 7% to 8% of which are singletons. The origin of the receptors is a male donor in good health. CDR3s include the opening cysteine and the closing phenylalanine or tryptophan. The D gene is left open where the match is weak. Size tells how often a clone was seen (once, few, many) or the class of an expanded clone, and some rows leave it out.

D: TRBD1; size: few; J: TRBJ2-7; V: TRBV12-5; length: 15; DNA: TGTGCTAGTGGTTTGGTACGGGGACAGGGCTACGAGCAGTACTTC; CDR3: CASGLVRGQGYEQYF
D: -; size: few; J: TRBJ2-7; V: TRBV6-1; length: 17; DNA: TGTGCCAGCAGTGGGGGGGGCCGGCAGGGCGATTCCTACGAGCAGTACTTC; CDR3: CASSGGGRQGDSYEQYF
D: -; size: -; J: TRBJ1-4; V: TRBV7-6; length: 15; DNA: TGTGCCAGCAGCTTATTCGGGAGAGACGATGAAAAACTGTTTTTT; CDR3: CASSLFGRDDEKLFF
D: -; size: -; J: TRBJ1-2; V: TRBV5-1; length: 15; DNA: TGCGCCAGCAGCTCGCCCCCAATGGGACATTATGGCTACACCTTC; CDR3: CASSSPPMGHYGYTF
D: -; size: -; J: TRBJ2-6; V: TRBV5-1; length: 18; DNA: TGCGCCAGCACCTATCCGCAGGGCCCTTCCTCTGGGGCCAACGTCCTGACTTTC; CDR3: CASTYPQGPSSGANVLTF
D: -; size: many; J: TRBJ2-7; V: TRBV6-6; length: 16; DNA: TGTGCCAGCACTCAGACGAGGGTCAGAACAACCTACGAGCAGTACTTC; CDR3: CASTQTRVRTTYEQYF
D: TRBD1; size: many; J: TRBJ1-6; V: TRBV20-1; length: 15; DNA: TGCAGTGCTCAGGACAGGGCGGACTATAATTCACCCCTCCACTTT; CDR3: CSAQDRADYNSPLHF
D: TRBD1; size: -; J: TRBJ1-5; V: TRBV20-1; length: 14; DNA: TGCAGTGCTACCGCAGGGGGCAGGAATCAGCCCCAGCATTTT; CDR3: CSATAGGRNQPQHF
D: -; size: many; J: TRBJ2-1; V: TRBV7-9; length: 17; DNA: TGTGCCAGCAGCGCGAGACAGGGCGGGAACGGTGGAAATGAGCAGTTCTTC; CDR3: CASSARQGGNGGNEQFF
D: -; size: many; J: TRBJ1-1; V: TRBV7-9; length: 13; DNA: TGTGCCAGCAGCTTATACTCGAACACTGAAGCTTTCTTT; CDR3: CASSLYSNTEAFF
D: TRBD2; size: few; J: TRBJ2-3; V: TRBV29-1; length: 14; DNA: TGCAGCCATGCGGGCGGGGGGGCTTTAGATACGCAGTATTTT; CDR3: CSHAGGGALDTQYF
D: TRBD1; size: -; J: TRBJ1-6; V: TRBV20-1; length: 14; DNA: TGCAGTGCTTCACCCGACAGGGCGGATTCACCCCTCCACTTT; CDR3: CSASPDRADSPLHF
D: TRBD1; size: -; J: TRBJ2-5; V: TRBV18; length: 15; DNA: TGTGCCAGCTCACCCCAACAGGGGAGCCAAGAGACCCAGTACTTC; CDR3: CASSPQQGSQETQYF
D: TRBD1; size: few; J: TRBJ1-1; V: TRBV20-1; length: 17; DNA: TGCAGTGCTAGAGATTTCGGACAGGGAATTGGGAACACTGAAGCTTTCTTT; CDR3: CSARDFGQGIGNTEAFF
D: -; size: many; J: TRBJ2-3; V: TRBV6-5; length: 12; DNA: TGTGCCAGCAGTTCGTCGGGAGATACGCAGTATTTT; CDR3: CASSSSGDTQYF
D: TRBD1; size: few; J: TRBJ2-7; V: TRBV6-2/TRBV6-3; length: 14; DNA: TGTGCCAGCAGTAGACAGGGGGTCGGCTACGAGCAGTACTTC; CDR3: CASSRQGVGYEQYF
D: -; size: -; J: TRBJ1-5; V: TRBV7-2; length: 13; DNA: TGTGCCAGCAGCTTTAGGGGCACGCAGCCCCAGCATTTT; CDR3: CASSFRGTQPQHF
D: TRBD1; size: -; J: TRBJ1-5; V: TRBV6-1; length: 16; DNA: TGTGCCAGCCGGGCCGCGGGACAGGGAAGCAATCAGCCCCAGCATTTT; CDR3: CASRAAGQGSNQPQHF
D: TRBD2; size: many; J: TRBJ2-1; V: TRBV10-2; length: 16; DNA: TGCGCCAGCAGCGAGCGTGGACTAGCGGGTGGAATGGGGCAGTTCTTC; CDR3: CASSERGLAGGMGQFF
D: -; size: many; J: TRBJ2-7; V: TRBV12-3/TRBV12-4; length: 12; DNA: TGTGCCAGCAGTCACGTTGCCTACGAGCAGTACTTC; CDR3: CASSHVAYEQYF
D: TRBD2; size: -; J: TRBJ2-1; V: TRBV6-6; length: 13; DNA: TGTGCCAGCATGCCTAGCGGGGGGGGTGAGCAGTTCTTC; CDR3: CASMPSGGGEQFF
D: -; size: many; J: TRBJ2-3; V: TRBV6-1; length: 13; DNA: TGTGCCAGCAGTGAAAGTCTAGCAGATACGCAGTATTTT; CDR3: CASSESLADTQYF
D: -; size: few; J: TRBJ2-1; V: TRBV12-3/TRBV12-4; length: 13; DNA: TGTGCCAGCAGTCCGATAATGGCGAATGAGCAGTTCTTC; CDR3: CASSPIMANEQFF
D: -; size: many; J: TRBJ2-1; V: TRBV12-3/TRBV12-4; length: 13; DNA: TGTGCCAGCAGCCTGAGGGGTTACAATGAGCAGTTCTTC; CDR3: CASSLRGYNEQFF
D: TRBD2; size: few; J: TRBJ2-3; V: TRBV6-1; length: 18; DNA: TGTGCCAGCACCGTCAGGGCGGGGGGGGGCTTAAACACAGATACGCAGTATTTT; CDR3: CASTVRAGGGLNTDTQYF
D: TRBD1; size: -; J: TRBJ1-2; V: TRBV6-6; length: 14; DNA: TGTGCCAGCGGCCGGGACAGGGGGAACTATGGCTACACCTTC; CDR3: CASGRDRGNYGYTF
D: TRBD2; size: -; J: TRBJ2-3; V: TRBV3-1; length: 17; DNA: TGTGCCAGCAGCCAAGCGTGGCTAGCGGGGGGCACAGATACGCAGTATTTT; CDR3: CASSQAWLAGGTDTQYF
D: TRBD1; size: many; J: TRBJ2-7; V: TRBV10-3; length: 13; DNA: TGTGCCGTCACCCGACAGGGGAGCTACGAGCAGTACTTC; CDR3: CAVTRQGSYEQYF
D: TRBD2; size: many; J: TRBJ2-1; V: TRBV20-1; length: 15; DNA: TGCAGTGCAGGACTAGCGGGAGGCCCCTGGTATGAGCAGTTCTTC; CDR3: CSAGLAGGPWYEQFF
D: TRBD1; size: -; J: TRBJ2-5; V: TRBV12-3/TRBV12-4; length: 14; DNA: TGTGCCAGCCACGAAGGGACAGCCCAAGAGACCCAGTACTTC; CDR3: CASHEGTAQETQYF
D: TRBD2; size: many; J: TRBJ2-7; V: TRBV5-1; length: 17; DNA: TGCGCCAGCAGGCTAGCGGGAGACCCTTACTCGGGCGACGAGCAGTACTTC; CDR3: CASRLAGDPYSGDEQYF
D: -; size: -; J: TRBJ1-5; V: TRBV10-2; length: 14; DNA: TGCGCCAGCAGTGAGTCAAGGGGAAGGCAGCCCCAGCATTTT; CDR3: CASSESRGRQPQHF
D: TRBD1; size: many; J: TRBJ1-1; V: TRBV29-1; length: 13; DNA: TGCAGCGCCCAGGGACAGGGAGACACTGAAGCTTTCTTT; CDR3: CSAQGQGDTEAFF
D: TRBD1; size: few; J: TRBJ1-4; V: TRBV12-3/TRBV12-4; length: 17; DNA: TGTGCCAGCAGTCAGAGCCGGGACAGGGTTTCGGGTGAAAAACTGTTTTTT; CDR3: CASSQSRDRVSGEKLFF
D: -; size: -; J: TRBJ1-5; V: TRBV6-1; length: 16; DNA: TGTGCCAGCAGTGAAGCGCTAGGGCAGGGAGGACAGCCCCAGCATTTT; CDR3: CASSEALGQGGQPQHF
D: TRBD2; size: few; J: TRBJ2-1; V: TRBV27; length: 15; DNA: TGTGCCAGCAGTGCTAGCGGGGGGCTATACAATGAGCAGTTCTTC; CDR3: CASSASGGLYNEQFF
D: TRBD1; size: -; J: TRBJ1-6; V: TRBV10-3; length: 15; DNA: TGTGCCATCAGTGCTCTGACAGGGGATAATTCACCCCTCCACTTT; CDR3: CAISALTGDNSPLHF
D: -; size: -; J: TRBJ2-7; V: TRBV20-1; length: 11; DNA: TGCAGTGCTAGAGTGACGGGAGAGCAGTACTTC; CDR3: CSARVTGEQYF
D: -; size: few; J: TRBJ2-6; V: TRBV27; length: 17; DNA: TGTGCCAGCAGTCGGGCTGGAACCCGCTCTGGGGCCAACGTCCTGACTTTC; CDR3: CASSRAGTRSGANVLTF
D: -; size: many; J: TRBJ2-1; V: TRBV12-5; length: 11; DNA: TGTGCTAGTGGTCTCCACAATGAGCAGTTCTTC; CDR3: CASGLHNEQFF
D: TRBD1; size: -; J: TRBJ2-7; V: TRBV7-2; length: 14; DNA: TGTGCCAGCAGCTCACACGGGACAGATTACGAGCAGTACTTC; CDR3: CASSSHGTDYEQYF
D: TRBD2; size: -; J: TRBJ2-1; V: TRBV12-3/TRBV12-4; length: 16; DNA: TGTGCCAGCAGCCCGGGGGGGGCGGGAGGGCCGGGTGAGCAGTTCTTC; CDR3: CASSPGGAGGPGEQFF
D: -; size: -; J: TRBJ1-4; V: TRBV6-2/TRBV6-3; length: 12; DNA: TGTGCCACCCGTGGGGGTGAAGAAAAACTGTTTTTT; CDR3: CATRGGEEKLFF
D: TRBD1; size: many; J: TRBJ1-1; V: TRBV7-3; length: 13; DNA: TGTGCCAGCAGCCTAGGACAGGGCACTGAAGCTTTCTTT; CDR3: CASSLGQGTEAFF
D: -; size: many; J: TRBJ2-7; V: TRBV12-3/TRBV12-4; length: 13; DNA: TGTGCCAGCAGTTTGAAGGGTGGATACGAGCAGTACTTC; CDR3: CASSLKGGYEQYF
D: -; size: -; J: TRBJ2-1; V: TRBV5-5; length: 14; DNA: TGTGCCAGCAGCCAGATTACCTCCCGGAGTGAGCAGTTCTTC; CDR3: CASSQITSRSEQFF
D: TRBD1; size: few; J: TRBJ1-5; V: TRBV20-1; length: 17; DNA: TGCAGTGCCGGCCGCCTAAACCGGGACAGGGATTATCAGCCCCAGCATTTT; CDR3: CSAGRLNRDRDYQPQHF
D: TRBD1; size: once; J: TRBJ1-5; V: TRBV18; length: 15; DNA: TGTGCCAGCTCACCGGGACAGGGGGCCTTTCAGCCCCAGCATTTT; CDR3: CASSPGQGAFQPQHF
D: -; size: many; J: TRBJ2-5; V: TRBV5-1; length: 15; DNA: TGCGCCAGCAGCTCAACAGGGTTCATCCAAGAGACCCAGTACTTC; CDR3: CASSSTGFIQETQYF
D: TRBD2; size: many; J: TRBJ2-3; V: TRBV7-8; length: 16; DNA: TGTGCCAGCAGCTTACCGCTAGCGGGGTACACAGATACGCAGTATTTT; CDR3: CASSLPLAGYTDTQYF
D: -; size: few; J: TRBJ2-3; V: TRBV5-1; length: 17; DNA: TGCGCCAGCAGCTTGGCCAGCCCGACACTTAGCACAGATACGCAGTATTTT; CDR3: CASSLASPTLSTDTQYF